The present T cell receptor (beta chain) was sequenced within a study of tumor-infiltrating lymphocytes in primary liver carcinoma. Study-wide points: Tumor top-250-clone fractions significantly exceeded those of blood (p = 0.039).

As concerns this clonotype: Its antigen is unidentified. The CDR3 ends on some other residue instead of the conserved phenylalanine or tryptophan, so this is likely a read error.

Unsorted bulk tissue, about 17-34 mg of it, served as the source for co-extraction of RNA and DNA. The CDR3 totals 16 residues. Germline CDR1 LGHNA, CDR2 YSLEER. A primer in the constant region served to generate TCR beta cDNA from roughly 520 ng of total RNA. ARM-PCR, slightly modified, supplied the TCR beta libraries through three nested multiplex PCR rounds. The first two PCR rounds, around 10 cycles each, used TRBV1-TRBV30 forward primers and a C-beta reverse primer. TCRdb processed the multiplex PCR reads anew with MiXCR; each CDR3 protein has one entry. The table records 75,000 to 80,000 distinct CDR3 sequences, approximately 70% of them present only once.

The chain couples TRBV4-3 to TRBJ2-1, with 8 bases matching TRBD2. This TCR was sampled from a middle-aged man with primary liver carcinoma and hepatitis B virus infection. Sequenced sample: tumor-adjacent normal liver tissue. The CDR3 loop reads CTSSQEAGARYNEQFS. Written as DNA, the CDR3 is TGCACCAGCAGCCAAGAAGCGGGAGCGCGTTACAATGAGCAGTTCTCC.